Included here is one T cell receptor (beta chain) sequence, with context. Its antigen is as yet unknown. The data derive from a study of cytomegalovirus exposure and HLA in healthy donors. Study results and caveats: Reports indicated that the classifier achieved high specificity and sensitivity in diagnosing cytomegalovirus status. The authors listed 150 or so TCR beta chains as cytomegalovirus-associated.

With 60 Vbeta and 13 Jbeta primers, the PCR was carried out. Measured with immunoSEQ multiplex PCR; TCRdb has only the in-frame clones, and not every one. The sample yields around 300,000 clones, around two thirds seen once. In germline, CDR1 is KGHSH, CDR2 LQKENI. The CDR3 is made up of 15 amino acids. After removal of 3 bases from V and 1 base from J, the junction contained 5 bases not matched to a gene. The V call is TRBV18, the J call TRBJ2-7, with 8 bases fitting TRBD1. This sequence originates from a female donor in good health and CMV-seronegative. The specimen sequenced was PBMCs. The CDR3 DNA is TGTGCCAGCTCACCCGGACAGGGTGTATCCTACGAGCAGTACTTC. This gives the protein CASSPGQGVSYEQYF. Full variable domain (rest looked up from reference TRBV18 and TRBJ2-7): NAGVMQNPRHLVRRRGQEARLRCSPMKGHSHVYWYRQLPEEGLKFMVYLQKENIIDESGMPKERFSAEFPKEGPSILRIQQVVRGDSAAYFCASSPGQGVSYEQYFGPGTRLTVT.